This TCR beta chain was obtained from a study of CD8 T cells in ankylosing spondylitis. Study results and limitations: In synovial fluid and blood from reactive arthritis, some motif variants were previously reported.

Construction of TCR beta libraries was performed using quantitative 5'-RACE with molecular barcodes. TCRdb re-derived calls from the 5' RACE reads in MiXCR, one entry per CDR3 protein. The sample has 45,000 or so distinct CDR3 sequences, 8% to 13% seen once. Deletions cut 4 bases from V and 6 bases from J, with 15 bases between. Germline lookup yields CDR1 LGHDT and CDR2 YNNKEL (reference sequence). This CDR3 is built from 15 residues. This clonotype showed up just a few times. Its antigen remains unidentified. This TCR came from a male donor with ankylosing spondylitis or in good health (not recorded which). This chain connects TRBV3-1 to TRBJ1-4, with D tentatively TRBD1 (6 bases). Sequenced input: blood, either unsorted or a sorted T cell fraction (not recorded which). The CDR3 bases are TGTGCCAGCAGCCCTTTCATAGGGGGGGATGAAAAACTGTTTTTT. It translates to CASSPFIGGDEKLFF.